Listed below are T cell receptor beta chains from one sample, sequenced in a study of T cell changes during pregnancy in multiple sclerosis. Profiled with immunoSEQ multiplex PCR; TCRdb holds only in-frame clones, not every one. This table has some 93,000 clones, 80% to 95% appearing once. This specimen consisted of peripheral blood, obtained after pregnancy. Source of these receptors: a female donor with multiple sclerosis, enrolled in a pregnancy study. Both conserved end residues are part of each CDR3. The D gene is left open where the match is weak. Only some rows state a clone size, as once, few, many or a class for expanded clones.

size | length | D | J | V | CDR3 | DNA
- | 15 | TRBD2 | TRBJ2-1 | TRBV7-2 | CASSAASGGGYEQFF | TGTGCCAGCAGCGCCGCTAGCGGGGGGGGATATGAGCAGTTCTTC
- | 15 | TRBD2 | TRBJ2-1 | TRBV5-6 | CASSPRTSGTNEQFF | TGTGCCAGCAGCCCGCGGACTAGCGGTACCAATGAGCAGTTCTTC
- | 18 | - | TRBJ2-3 | TRBV7-2 | CASGTIVEWVQEQDTQYF | TGTGCCAGCGGTACAATTGTGGAGTGGGTACAGGAACAAGATACGCAGTATTTT
- | 14 | TRBD1 | TRBJ2-2 | TRBV5-1 | CASSLGQGTGELFF | TGCGCCAGCAGCTTGGGACAGGGCACCGGGGAGCTGTTTTTT
- | 13 | - | TRBJ2-5 | TRBV6-1 | CASRRGDQETQYF | TGTGCCAGCAGGCGAGGCGATCAAGAGACCCAGTACTTC
- | 13 | TRBD1 | TRBJ2-7 | TRBV10-3 | CAIATGDPYEQYF | TGTGCCATAGCCACAGGGGACCCCTACGAGCAGTACTTC
- | 12 | - | TRBJ1-2 | TRBV18 | CASSEAGHGYTF | TGTGCCAGCTCAGAAGCGGGACATGGCTACACCTTC
once | 13 | - | TRBJ1-3 | TRBV10-2 | CATWQSSGNTIYF | TGCGCCACGTGGCAGTCCTCTGGAAACACCATATATTTT
- | 16 | TRBD1 | TRBJ1-3 | TRBV6-5 | CASSYTIGTDGNTIYF | TGTGCCAGCAGTTATACAATCGGGACAGATGGAAACACCATATATTTT
- | 14 | - | TRBJ2-3 | TRBV2 | CASSEGQVSDTQYF | TGTGCCAGCAGTGAAGGTCAGGTCTCAGATACGCAGTATTTT
- | 13 | TRBD1 | TRBJ1-1 | TRBV10-3 | CAGGRDRDTEAFF | TGTGCCGGAGGCCGGGACAGGGACACTGAAGCTTTCTTT
- | 17 | TRBD1 | TRBJ2-3 | TRBV19 | CASSMGTGGSLSNTQYF | TGTGCCAGTAGTATGGGGACAGGGGGTTCCCTTTCCAATACGCAGTATTTT
- | 15 | TRBD1 | TRBJ2-5 | TRBV7-6 | CASSSSTGGQETQYF | TGTGCCAGCAGCTCCTCGACAGGGGGCCAAGAGACCCAGTACTTC
once | 14 | TRBD2 | TRBJ2-3 | TRBV10-2 | CASSQLAYTDTQYF | TGCGCCAGCAGCCAACTAGCGTACACAGATACGCAGTATTTT
- | 14 | - | TRBJ2-7 | TRBV10-3 | CAIREGQGKDEQYF | TGTGCCATCAGGGAGGGGCAGGGGAAGGACGAGCAGTACTTC
- | 15 | TRBD1 | TRBJ1-4 | TRBV5-1 | CASSRQGSEREKLFF | TGCGCCAGCAGCCGACAGGGATCTGAGAGGGAAAAACTGTTTTTT
- | 17 | TRBD2 | TRBJ2-3 | TRBV7-6 | CASSLVALAGRTDTQYF | TGTGCCAGCAGCTTAGTGGCGCTAGCGGGTCGCACAGATACGCAGTATTTT
- | 16 | - | TRBJ1-5 | TRBV4-3 | CASSQDLGGAGQPQHF | TGCGCCAGCAGCCAAGATCTGGGGGGGGCGGGTCAGCCCCAGCATTTT
- | 13 | - | TRBJ1-1 | TRBV6-6 | CASSEGFNTEAFF | TGTGCCAGCAGTGAGGGATTTAACACTGAAGCTTTCTTT
- | 16 | - | TRBJ1-1 | TRBV5-1 | CASSLETGRSLTEAFF | TGCGCCAGCAGCCTGGAGACCGGGAGGAGTTTGACTGAAGCTTTCTTT
- | 16 | TRBD1 | TRBJ1-2 | TRBV25-1 | CASSESFTGTGGGYTF | TGTGCCAGCAGTGAATCCTTCACCGGGACAGGGGGTGGCTACACCTTC
- | 13 | TRBD1 | TRBJ2-1 | TRBV28 | CASSPPGGQTQFF | TGTGCCAGCAGTCCCCCAGGGGGCCAAACTCAGTTCTTC
once | 11 | - | TRBJ2-1 | TRBV6-6 | CASSHDGGQFF | TGTGCCAGCAGCCACGACGGGGGGCAGTTCTTC
- | 14 | - | TRBJ1-4 | TRBV30 | CAWSIQGFSEKLFF | TGTGCCTGGAGCATACAGGGTTTCTCTGAAAAACTGTTTTTT
- | 11 | - | TRBJ1-6 | TRBV5-3 | CARIAVQPLHF | TGTGCCAGAATAGCGGTGCAACCCCTCCACTTT
- | 13 | - | TRBJ1-3 | TRBV19 | CASSPLGGNTIYF | TGTGCCAGTAGTCCTCTGGGAGGGAACACCATATATTTT
once | 14 | - | TRBJ2-1 | TRBV29-1 | CSAKWQGYYNEQFF | TGCAGCGCCAAGTGGCAGGGTTACTACAATGAGCAGTTCTTC
- | 13 | - | TRBJ1-1 | TRBV11-2 | CASSLTEDTEAFF | TGTGCCAGCAGCTTAACCGAGGACACTGAAGCTTTCTTT
- | 14 | TRBD1 | TRBJ1-6 | TRBV7-6 | CASSADRANSPLHF | TGTGCCAGCAGTGCGGACAGGGCCAATTCACCCCTCCACTTT
- | 14 | TRBD2 | TRBJ2-7 | TRBV6-4 | CASSASGGSYEQYF | TGTGCCAGCTCCGCTAGCGGGGGATCATACGAGCAGTACTTC
once | 15 | - | TRBJ1-4 | TRBV10-3 | CAISDGTGANEKLFF | TGTGCCATCAGTGACGGGACGGGAGCTAATGAAAAACTGTTTTTT
- | 13 | - | TRBJ2-3 | TRBV7-8 | CASRRTGGDTQYF | TGTGCCAGCAGGCGGACCGGGGGTGATACGCAGTATTTT
- | 15 | - | TRBJ2-2 | TRBV7-3 | CASSETLGSAGELFF | TGTGCCAGCAGCGAAACTCTCGGGTCCGCCGGGGAGCTGTTTTTT
- | 13 | - | TRBJ2-7 | TRBV6-6 | CASSWQASYEQYF | TGTGCCAGCAGTTGGCAGGCCTCCTACGAGCAGTACTTC
- | 15 | - | TRBJ2-7 | TRBV4-2 | CASSQGRGATYEQYF | TGTGCCAGCAGCCAAGGACGGGGGGCGACCTACGAGCAGTACTTC
- | 15 | TRBD2 | TRBJ2-1 | TRBV5-1 | CASSKNSGTYNEQFF | TGCGCCAGCAGCAAAAATAGCGGGACCTACAATGAGCAGTTCTTC
- | 15 | TRBD1 | TRBJ2-7 | TRBV7-9 | CASSTGQGGGDEQYF | TGTGCCAGCAGCACCGGACAGGGCGGAGGTGACGAGCAGTACTTC
- | 17 | TRBD2 | TRBJ2-5 | TRBV5-4 | CASSTGTSGGLGETQYF | TGTGCCAGCAGCACCGGGACTAGCGGGGGGCTGGGAGAGACCCAGTACTTC
- | 14 | TRBD2 | TRBJ2-3 | TRBV7-9 | CASNPGTSGDTQYF | TGTGCCAGCAACCCCGGGACTAGCGGAGATACGCAGTATTTT
- | 16 | TRBD2 | TRBJ2-3 | TRBV5-4 | CASSRKRGTGTDTQYF | TGTGCCAGCAGCCGCAAGCGGGGGACGGGGACAGATACGCAGTATTTT
- | 15 | - | TRBJ1-5 | TRBV7-2 | CASSSISREEQPQHF | TGTGCCAGCAGCTCAATAAGCAGGGAAGAGCAGCCCCAGCATTTT
- | 17 | TRBD2 | TRBJ2-5 | TRBV19 | CASSVTSGVAVRETQYF | TGTGCCAGTAGTGTGACTAGCGGGGTGGCGGTGAGAGAGACCCAGTACTTC
- | 16 | TRBD1 | TRBJ1-4 | TRBV4-3 | CASSQDQGVGGEKLFF | TGCGCCAGCAGCCAAGATCAGGGGGTTGGAGGGGAAAAACTGTTTTTT
few | 16 | - | TRBJ1-5 | TRBV30 | CAWKSRQGGLDQPQHF | TGTGCCTGGAAATCACGTCAGGGTGGTCTGGATCAGCCCCAGCATTTT
- | 19 | - | TRBJ2-7 | TRBV27 | CASSFKAPGLGGRSYEQYF | TGTGCCAGCAGTTTTAAGGCCCCCGGTCTGGGAGGTAGATCCTACGAGCAGTACTTC
once | 15 | - | TRBJ1-6 | TRBV6-1 | CASSEAGRISSPLHF | TGTGCCAGCAGTGAAGCAGGCAGGATAAGCTCACCCCTCCACTTT
- | 15 | - | TRBJ1-5 | TRBV19 | CASSIERGRAEPQHF | TGTGCCAGTAGTATAGAGCGGGGCAGGGCAGAGCCCCAGCATTTT
- | 18 | TRBD2 | TRBJ2-1 | TRBV27 | CASSLYEGNSGGAIEQFF | TGTGCCAGCAGTTTATATGAAGGGAATAGCGGGGGGGCGATTGAGCAGTTCTTC
- | 13 | - | TRBJ1-1 | TRBV2 | CASTDYRDTEAFF | TGTGCCAGCACGGACTATAGGGACACTGAAGCTTTCTTT
- | 15 | - | TRBJ1-5 | TRBV21-1 | CASSKIPGHNQPQHF | TGTGCCAGCAGCAAGATTCCGGGACACAATCAGCCCCAGCATTTT
- | 16 | TRBD1 | TRBJ2-6 | TRBV27 | CASSPQGATGANVLTF | TGTGCCAGCAGTCCCCAGGGGGCGACTGGGGCCAACGTCCTGACTTTC
- | 17 | TRBD2 | TRBJ2-1 | TRBV10-3 | CAISVGSGLAGYNEQFF | TGTGCCATCAGTGTTGGTTCAGGACTAGCGGGATACAATGAGCAGTTCTTC
- | 18 | TRBD2 | TRBJ2-1 | TRBV11-3 | CASSLDQGGSAVYNEQFF | TGTGCCAGCAGCTTAGATCAGGGCGGGAGCGCGGTTTACAATGAGCAGTTCTTC
once | 16 | - | TRBJ2-1 | TRBV9 | CASSVGPSLANNEQFF | TGTGCCAGCAGCGTAGGCCCGAGCCTAGCCAACAATGAGCAGTTCTTC
once | 15 | TRBD2 | TRBJ2-1 | TRBV10-2 | CASSAQAGVYNEQFF | TGCGCCAGCAGTGCCCAGGCGGGAGTATACAATGAGCAGTTCTTC
- | 16 | TRBD2 | TRBJ2-7 | TRBV10-3 | CAISDGTNKVTYEQYF | TGTGCCATCAGTGACGGGACTAACAAAGTTACCTACGAGCAGTACTTC
- | 14 | TRBD1 | TRBJ2-2 | TRBV29-1 | CSVLQGAVAGELFF | TGCAGCGTTCTACAGGGGGCGGTAGCCGGGGAGCTGTTTTTT